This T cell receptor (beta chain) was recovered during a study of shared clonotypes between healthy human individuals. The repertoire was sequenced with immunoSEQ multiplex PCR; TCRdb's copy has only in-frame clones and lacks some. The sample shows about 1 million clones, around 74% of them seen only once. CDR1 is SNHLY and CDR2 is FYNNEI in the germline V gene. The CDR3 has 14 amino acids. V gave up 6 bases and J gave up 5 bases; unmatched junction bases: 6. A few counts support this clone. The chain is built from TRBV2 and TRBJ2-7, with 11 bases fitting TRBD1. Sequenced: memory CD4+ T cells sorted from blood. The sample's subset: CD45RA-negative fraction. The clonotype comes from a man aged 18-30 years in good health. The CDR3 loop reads CASRGGQGDNEQYF. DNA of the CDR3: TGTGCCAGCAGAGGGGGACAGGGGGACAACGAGCAGTACTTC.